The 21 T cell receptor beta chains in this list originate from one sample, sequenced in a study of CD8+CD57+ T cells in acquired aplastic anemia. Genomic DNA provided the template from which TCR beta VDJ and CDR3 profiles were obtained. TCRdb analysed the reads with MiXCR anew, one entry per CDR3 protein. The sample shows 35,000 to 45,000 distinct CDR3 sequences, around 67% of them seen only once. Material for sequencing was sorted CD4+, CD8+, or CD8+CD57+ T cells (not recorded which) from PBMCs. The receptor source for this set is a human donor in good health, serving as a control.

This clonotype was observed a handful of times. The V call is TRBV10-3, the J call TRBJ2-7, with D hard to call. V dropped 6 bases and J dropped 0 bases, with 21 bases sitting between them. The CDR3 totals 17 residues. Germline CDR1 ENHRY, CDR2 SYGVKD. The CDR3 loop reads CAISDRFRANSSYEQYF. The DNA of the CDR3 is TGTGCCATCAGCGACCGGTTCCGGGCCAATAGCTCCTACGAGCAGTACTTC.

The chain links TRBV9 to TRBJ1-6; a weak D match, TRBD1 (5 bases). This CDR3 has 14 residues. V was trimmed by 0 bases and J by 6 bases, leaving 7 bases between them. Germline assignment: CDR1 SGDLS and CDR2 YYNGEE. The CDR3: CASSVGGLNSPLHF. CDR3 bases: TGTGCCAGCAGCGTAGGGGGACTTAATTCACCCCTCCACTTT.

The rearrangement joins TRBV29-1 to TRBJ1-2; D may be TRBD1 (5 bases). This CDR3 spans 14 amino acids. Germline V lookup: CDR1 SQVTM, CDR2 ANQGSEA. With 7 bases removed from V and 2 bases from J, the gap between germline ends came to 17 bases. The CDR3 nucleotides are TGCAGCGCGCACAGTTTCGGGGGAAACTATGGCTACACCTTC. This codes for CSAHSFGGNYGYTF.

V is TRBV10-3 and J is TRBJ2-7; the match to TRBD1 covers 7 bases. Trimming at V came to 4 bases and at J to 5 bases, leaving 11 bases not matched to a gene. CDR1 ENHRY and CDR2 SYGVKD come from the germline V gene. The CDR3 sequence is 15 residues long. The CDR3 DNA reads TGTGCCATCAGTGGGGTACCGGGACAGCTGGACGAGCAGTACTTC. Its protein product is CAISGVPGQLDEQYF.

Sample share makes this clonotype medium-sized. V usage is TRBV29-1 and J usage is TRBJ1-1; D remains unclear. Germline lookup yields CDR1 SQVTM and CDR2 ANQGSEA. The CDR3 runs to 13 residues. Trimming removed 6 bases at V and 1 base at J, with 12 bases between. Written as DNA, the CDR3 is TGCAGCGTGACCCAGACGGCGAACACTGAAGCTTTCTTT. It yields the protein CSVTQTANTEAFF.

This clonotype was seen a single time. The chain uses TRBV20-1 and TRBJ1-2, with TRBD1 matching over 7 bases. Germline lookup yields CDR1 DFQATT and CDR2 SNEGSKA (reference sequence). Trimming cost V 6 bases and J 7 bases; bases outside gene matches: 17. This CDR3 has 15 amino acids. The CDR3 here is CSALDAGGPLGGYTF. The CDR3 DNA follows: TGCAGTGCCCTGGATGCAGGGGGGCCCCTCGGTGGCTACACCTTC.

The chain uses TRBV19 and TRBJ1-5; D gene unclear. Germline loops: CDR1 LNHDA, CDR2 SQIVND (reference sequence). Trimming left V 5 bases short and J 5 bases short, with 10 bases between. There are 13 residues in the CDR3. The CDR3 region is CASSPTSHQPQHF. Here the CDR3 DNA reads TGTGCCAGTAGTCCGACAAGTCATCAGCCCCAGCATTTT.

The chain recombines TRBV10-3 with TRBJ1-1, with D possibly matching TRBD1 (5 bases). V lost 3 bases, J lost 8 bases, and 16 bases lay in between. This CDR3 has 14 amino acids. Germline V gives CDR1 ENHRY, CDR2 SYGVKD. This chain's CDR3 is CAISDPREGTEAFF. In nucleotides, the CDR3 is TGTGCCATCAGTGACCCCAGGGAGGGAACCGAAGCTTTCTTT.

The chain has TRBV20-1 and TRBJ1-6; possibly TRBD1 for D (6 bases). CDR3 length: 17 residues. The V end was cut by 0 bases, the J end by 0 bases, with 12 bases between. Germline CDR1 reads DFQATT; CDR2 reads SNEGSKA (reference sequence). CDR3 DNA: TGCAGTGCTAGAGAGCGGGGGCTTAGCTCCTATAATTCACCCCTCCACTTT. Protein sequence: CSARERGLSSYNSPLHF.

This chain links TRBV5-1 with TRBJ2-5; the D gene is possibly TRBD1 (5 bases). CDR3 length: 13 amino acids. V lost 0 bases, J lost 4 bases, and 7 bases lay in between. Germline assignment: CDR1 SGHRS and CDR2 YFSETQ. CDR3 sequence: CASSLGGAETQYF. For the CDR3, the DNA is TGCGCCAGCAGCTTGGGTGGGGCAGAGACCCAGTACTTC.

This chain links TRBV29-1 with TRBJ2-7, with 7 nucleotides matching TRBD1. V gave up 5 bases and J gave up 4 bases; unmatched junction bases: 14. This CDR3 has 15 residues. Germline CDR1 is SQVTM and CDR2 is ANQGSEA. Written as DNA, the CDR3 is TGCAGCGTTACCCTCCGACAGGGAGCTGAGTACGAGCAGTACTTC. This codes for CSVTLRQGAEYEQYF.

This sequence joins TRBV5-1 and TRBJ2-2; D perhaps matches TRBD2 (7 bases). The CDR3 is 16 residues long. V lost 0 bases, J lost 0 bases, and 9 bases lay in between. Germline loops: CDR1 SGHRS, CDR2 YFSETQ. In nucleotides, the CDR3 is TGCGCCAGCAGCTTGGTAGGGGGGGCGAACACCGGGGAGCTGTTTTTT. As protein: CASSLVGGANTGELFF.

The genes are TRBV10-3 and TRBJ2-7; 7 positions match TRBD1. Unmatched junction bases numbered 11, after V lost 10 bases and J lost 5 bases. The CDR3 spans 13 residues. Germline V gene lookup returns CDR1 ENHRY and CDR2 SYGVKD. The CDR3 DNA reads as TGTGCCAGCAGAGACAGGGTTGTAAACGAGCAGTACTTC. It is translated as CASRDRVVNEQYF.

V is TRBV10-2 and J is TRBJ2-5; TRBD2 aligns across 7 bases. Germline V CDR1 and CDR2: WSHSY, SAAADI. This CDR3 comprises 14 residues. With 6 bases clipped from V and 4 bases from J, the junction kept 8 bases outside the gene matches. The CDR3 DNA follows: TGCGCCAGCAGGTGGGCGGGAGAGTTAGAGACCCAGTACTTC. Amino acid sequence: CASRWAGELETQYF.

The gene calls are TRBV9 and TRBJ2-2; D assignment may be TRBD1 or TRBD2 (5 bases each). Looked up from germline, CDR1 is SGDLS and CDR2 is YYNGEE. There are 15 residues in the CDR3. With 2 bases removed from V and 1 base from J, the gap between germline ends came to 9 bases. The CDR3 nucleotides read TGTGCCAGCAGCGTGGGGGTAGAGAACACCGGGGAGCTGTTTTTT. The encoded protein is CASSVGVENTGELFF.

The J gene is TRBJ2-5, the V gene TRBV7-6; D may correspond to TRBD1 or TRBD2 (5 bases each). This CDR3 is 13 amino acids long. Germline-derived CDR1 and CDR2 are SGHVS and FNYEAQ. The V end was cut by 1 base, the J end by 5 bases, with 8 bases between. The CDR3, as DNA: TGTGCCAGCAGCTTAGGGGGGTTGGAGACCCAGTACTTC. The encoded protein is CASSLGGLETQYF.

This clonotype was seen a handful of times. The chain employs TRBV7-8 and TRBJ2-1; D not resolved. The CDR3 runs to 14 residues. Germline CDR1 is SGHVS and CDR2 is FQNEAQ. V was trimmed by 0 bases and J by 2 bases, leaving 5 bases between them. The CDR3 DNA reads TGTGCCAGCAGCTTAGCTGGGCCCTACAATGAGCAGTTCTTC. This codes for CASSLAGPYNEQFF.

This clonotype has only a few counts. The chain joins TRBV24-1 to TRBJ2-3, with a weak D call TRBD2 (5 bases). V lost 3 bases to trimming and J lost 2 bases, with 17 bases between them. The germline CDR1 and CDR2 sequences are KGHDR and SFDVKD. This CDR3 spans 17 amino acids. This chain's CDR3 is CATSDPKAIRDTDTQYF. CDR3 DNA sequence: TGTGCCACCAGTGATCCGAAAGCTATTCGGGACACAGATACGCAGTATTTT.

This clonotype was detected only a few times. The chain combines TRBV15 with TRBJ2-5; weak D call: TRBD2 (6 bases). Germline values: CDR1 LNHNV, CDR2 YYDKDF (reference sequence). The length of the CDR3 is 13 residues. The ends were cut back, 3 bases at V and 4 bases at J, with 9 bases in the middle. The CDR3 is CATSSVGGETQYF. CDR3 DNA sequence: TGTGCCACCAGCAGTGTGGGAGGAGAGACCCAGTACTTC.

The DNA for the CDR3 is TGTGCCAGCAGTGAACAGACAGGGGTCGACAATGAGCAGTTCTTC. Its translation is CASSEQTGVDNEQFF. This chain joins TRBV25-1 and TRBJ2-1; 8 bases align to TRBD1. V shed 2 bases, J shed 5 bases, and the junction held 5 bases outside the gene matches. This CDR3 region has 15 residues. CDR1 MGHDK and CDR2 SYGVNS come from the germline V gene.

This clonotype was detected many times. J is TRBJ1-1 and V is TRBV9, with 7 bases that match TRBD1. V was clipped by 0 bases and J by 2 bases; unmatched bases: 10. This CDR3 region has 17 residues. Per germline, CDR1 SGDLS and CDR2 YYNGEE. The CDR3, as DNA: TGTGCCAGCAGCGTAGAGCCGGGACAGCAGATTAACACTGAAGCTTTCTTT. It codes for CASSVEPGQQINTEAFF.